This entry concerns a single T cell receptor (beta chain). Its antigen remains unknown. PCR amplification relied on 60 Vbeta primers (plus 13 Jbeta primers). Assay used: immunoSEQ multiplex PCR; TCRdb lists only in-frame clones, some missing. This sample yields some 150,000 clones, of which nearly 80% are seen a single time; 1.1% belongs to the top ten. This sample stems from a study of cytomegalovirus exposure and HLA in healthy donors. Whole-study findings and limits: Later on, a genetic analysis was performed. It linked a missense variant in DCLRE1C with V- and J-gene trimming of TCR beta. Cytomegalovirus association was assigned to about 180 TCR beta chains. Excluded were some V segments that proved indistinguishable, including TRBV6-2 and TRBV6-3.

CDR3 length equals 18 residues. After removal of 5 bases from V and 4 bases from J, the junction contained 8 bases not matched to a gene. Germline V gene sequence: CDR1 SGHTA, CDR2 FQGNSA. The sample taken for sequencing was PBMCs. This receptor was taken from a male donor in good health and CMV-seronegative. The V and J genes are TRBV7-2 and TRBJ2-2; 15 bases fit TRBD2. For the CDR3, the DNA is TGTGCCAGCAGCCCCGGACTAGCGGGGGGGCTAGCCACCGGGGAGCTGTTTTTT. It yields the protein CASSPGLAGGLATGELFF.